Listed here are 27 T cell receptor beta chains from one sample, sequenced in a study of T-cell memory formation after mild COVID-19. TCRdb redid the calling of the 5' RACE reads with MiXCR, one entry per CDR3 protein. The sample yields 400,000 to 450,000 distinct CDR3 sequences, roughly 17% seen once. Material for sequencing was PBMCs or a T cell subset sorted from them (not recorded which). These receptors all come from a young man who had mild COVID-19 (a few samples of this study predate the infection). Cell type and time point are not known.

This clonotype was seen a few times. This sequence joins TRBV12-5 and TRBJ2-1; tentatively, D is TRBD1 or TRBD2 (6 bases each). CDR3 size: 17 residues. Germline CDR1 LGHNT, CDR2 FRNRAP. V was trimmed by 0 bases and J by 8 bases, leaving 20 bases between them. CDR3 in amino acids: CASGLVDIWGAWDEQFF. The CDR3 region has the DNA TGTGCTAGTGGTTTGGTAGATATTTGGGGGGCTTGGGATGAGCAGTTCTTC.

Worth noting for this clonotype: The junction and the germline gene differ at one end; a read error may be behind it. The chain has TRBV4-3 and TRBJ2-3, with TRBD1 matching 7 bases. Per the germline V gene, CDR1 is LGHNA and CDR2 is YSLEER. CDR3 length: 16 amino acids. CDR3 loop: CASTQRTGPGTDTQYF. As DNA, the CDR3 is TGCGCCAGCACCCAACGGACAGGTCCGGGCACAGATACGCAGTATTTT.

This clonotype was detected only a few times. The rearrangement links TRBV5-4 to TRBJ1-5; D uncertain. Germline V gives CDR1 SGHNT, CDR2 YYREEE (reference sequence). Trimming took off 2 bases at V and 5 bases at J, with 8 bases between the two ends. The CDR3 length is 13 residues. The CDR3 here is CASSFDGYQPQHF. Here the CDR3 DNA reads TGTGCCAGCAGCTTCGATGGATATCAGCCCCAGCATTTT.

This clonotype was detected only a few times. The rearrangement joins TRBV27 to TRBJ1-5; D is possibly TRBD1 (6 bases). Looked up from germline, CDR1 is MNHEY and CDR2 is SMNVEV (reference sequence). The CDR3 has 14 amino acids. Trimming shortened V by 6 bases and J by 0 bases, and 9 bases separated the two germline ends. Here the CDR3 DNA reads TGTGCCAGCAGAAAGGGGGTTAGCAATCAGCCCCAGCATTTT. Its protein is CASRKGVSNQPQHF.

This clonotype was observed at least ten times. V and J are TRBV7-3 and TRBJ2-3, with D hard to call. V was cut by 2 bases and J by 2 bases, with 5 bases left in between. The CDR3 covers 13 residues. The germline CDR1 and CDR2 sequences are SGHTA and FQGTGA. The CDR3 protein is CASSLLNTDTQYF. The CDR3 region has the DNA TGTGCCAGCAGCTTACTAAACACAGATACGCAGTATTTT.

This clonotype was picked up a small number of times. This chain connects TRBV5-5 to TRBJ2-7; D may match TRBD1 or TRBD2 (5 bases each). Trimming pared 2 bases from V and 6 bases from J, leaving 21 bases between. Germline CDR1 reads SGHKS; CDR2 reads YYEKEE (reference sequence). The CDR3 has 16 residues. The CDR3 DNA sequence: TGTGCCAGCAGCTTTGGGCCTCGGGGCGCGGGTGCCGAGCAGTACTTC. Translation: CASSFGPRGAGAEQYF.

The chain uses TRBV7-6 and TRBJ2-1; D is unresolved. The CDR3 runs 15 residues. The V and J ends lost 6 bases and 2 bases respectively, with 14 bases between them. Germline V CDR1 and CDR2: SGHVS, FNYEAQ. The CDR3 bases are TGTGCCAGCAGACCGAGAGGTCCTCCCTACAATGAGCAGTTCTTC. Encoded protein: CASRPRGPPYNEQFF.

This clonotype was found many times. V is TRBV2 and J is TRBJ2-7; maybe TRBD1 (6 bases). The germline V gene encodes CDR1 SNHLY and CDR2 FYNNEI. This CDR3 has 15 residues. V was clipped by 6 bases and J by 1 base, with 16 bases between them. The CDR3 protein is CASSPTGFGSYEQYV. Here the CDR3 DNA reads TGTGCCAGCAGCCCCACAGGGTTCGGGTCCTACGAGCAGTACGTC.

This clonotype was counted a few times. The chain links TRBV12-3 or TRBV12-4 to TRBJ1-2; the D is unclear. With 3 bases removed from V and 4 bases from J, the gap between germline ends came to 9 bases. This CDR3 has 13 amino acids. CDR3 DNA: TGTGCCAGCAGTTTCGAGAACCTCTATGGCTACACCTTC. Protein: CASSFENLYGYTF.

The chain links TRBV12-3 or TRBV12-4 to TRBJ2-7, with D possibly being TRBD1 or TRBD2 (5 bases each). The CDR3 covers 14 residues. Deletions cut 2 bases from V and 8 bases from J, with 16 bases between. The CDR3 reads CASSLSGPPPKQYF. Written as DNA, the CDR3 is TGTGCCAGCAGTTTATCGGGACCACCACCCAAGCAGTACTTC.

The V gene is TRBV7-9, the J gene TRBJ1-2; unclear D gene. Per germline, CDR1 SEHNR and CDR2 FQNEAQ (reference sequence). Trimming pared 5 bases from V and 5 bases from J, leaving 18 bases between. The CDR3 covers 15 residues. The CDR3 reads CASSHLNLLLYGYTF. In nucleotides, the CDR3 is TGTGCCAGCAGCCATCTGAATTTGCTCCTTTATGGCTACACCTTC. The variable domain in full, completed from reference TRBV7-9 and TRBJ1-2, reads DTGVSQNPRHKITKRGQNVTFRCDPISEHNRLYWYRQTLGQGPEFLTYFQNEAQLEKSRLLSDRFSAERPKGSFSTLEIQRTEQGDSAMYLCASSHLNLLLYGYTFGSGTRLTVV.

This clonotype was picked up many times. The chain is built from TRBV6-6 and TRBJ2-3; 8 bases fit TRBD1. The V gene's germline CDR1 is MNHNY and CDR2 SVGAGI (reference sequence). V lost 3 bases to trimming and J lost 6 bases; unmatched junction nucleotides: 14. The CDR3 runs 17 residues. The DNA for the CDR3 is TGTGCCAGCAGTTATCACGATCAGGGGGCTGTCGGGGATACGCAGTATTTT. Translating gives CASSYHDQGAVGDTQYF.

This clonotype was seen only a few times. The chain combines TRBV5-1 with TRBJ2-5; perhaps TRBD1 as D (6 bases). The CDR3 loop spans 15 amino acids. V was clipped by 1 base and J by 2 bases, with 12 bases between them. Germline-derived CDR1 and CDR2 are SGHRS and YFSETQ. The CDR3 nucleotides read TGCGCCAGCAGCTTGTCGGACAGTCATCAAGAGACCCAGTACTTC. This sequence encodes CASSLSDSHQETQYF. The variable domain in full, with the rest retrieved from reference TRBV5-1 and TRBJ2-5, is KAGVTQTPRYLIKTRGQQVTLSCSPISGHRSVSWYQQTPGQGLQFLFEYFSETQRNKGNFPGRFSGRQFSNSRSEMNVSTLELGDSALYLCASSLSDSHQETQYFGPGTRLLVL.

V gene TRBV7-9 combines with J gene TRBJ1-1; D perhaps matches TRBD1 (6 bases). From germline, CDR1 is SEHNR and CDR2 FQNEAQ (reference sequence). CDR3 length: 16 residues. Trimming took 2 bases from V and 1 from J, leaving 14 bases between them. The CDR3 bases are TGTGCCAGCAGCTTAACGGGGGGCTGGAGGAACACTGAAGCTTTCTTT. Translating it yields CASSLTGGWRNTEAFF.

This clonotype was found a few times. The chain couples TRBV11-2 to TRBJ2-1; a weak D match, TRBD1 (5 bases). Trimming took 5 bases from V and 14 from J, leaving 16 bases between them. CDR1 and CDR2 from the germline V gene are SGHAT and FQNNGV. The CDR3 length is 12 residues. The CDR3 nucleotides read TGTGCCAGCAGCCCTGACAGCCACATGGAGTTCTTC. Protein product: CASSPDSHMEFF. Drawing the rest from reference TRBV11-2 and TRBJ2-1, the complete variable domain is EAGVAQSPRYKIIEKRQSVAFWCNPISGHATLYWYQQILGQGPKLLIQFQNNGVVDDSQLPKDRFSAERLKGVDSTLKIQPAKLEDSAVYLCASSPDSHMEFFGPGTRLTVL.

This clonotype occurred a few times. This chain connects TRBV5-1 to TRBJ1-3; D remains ambiguous. The CDR3 loop spans 15 amino acids. Trimming left V 0 bases short and J 0 bases short, with 7 bases between. CDR1 SGHRS and CDR2 YFSETQ come from the germline V gene. The CDR3 reads CASSLAPSSGNTIYF. The DNA of the CDR3 is TGCGCCAGCAGCTTGGCCCCTAGCTCTGGAAACACCATATATTTT.

The CDR3, as DNA: TGTGCCAGCAGCTTGGGACCCACTAGCGGGGGCACAGATACGCAGTATTTT. This gives the protein CASSLGPTSGGTDTQYF. This chain joins TRBV5-4 and TRBJ2-3, with TRBD2 matching 10 bases. The CDR3 contains 17 residues. Looked up from germline, CDR1 is SGHNT and CDR2 is YYREEE (reference sequence). The V gene end was trimmed by 0 bases and the J gene end by 1 base; junction bases not matched to a gene: 5.

This clonotype was seen repeatedly, ten times or more. The J gene is TRBJ2-3, the V gene TRBV7-2, with no clear D. Per the germline V gene, CDR1 is SGHTA and CDR2 is FQGNSA. CDR3 length equals 16 residues. V dropped 4 bases and J dropped 5 bases, with 19 bases sitting between them. The CDR3 reads CASSSHGRSLGDTQYF. CDR3 nucleotide sequence: TGTGCCAGCAGCTCACACGGACGGAGCCTGGGAGATACGCAGTATTTT.

V is TRBV19 and J is TRBJ1-5; maybe TRBD1 (5 bases). CDR3 length equals 20 residues. Deletions cut 3 bases from V and 0 bases from J, with 24 bases between. Germline loops: CDR1 LNHDA, CDR2 SQIVND (reference sequence). Written as DNA, the CDR3 is TGTGCCAGTAGTATCCACACTGGGACGGCCGCCGCTTATAGCAATCAGCCCCAGCATTTT. Translated: CASSIHTGTAAAYSNQPQHF.

This clonotype was detected ten times or more. The chain couples TRBV5-5 to TRBJ1-5, with D perhaps TRBD1 (5 bases). This CDR3 is 13 amino acids long. Trimming removed 0 bases at V and 12 bases at J, with 13 bases between. From germline, CDR1 is SGHKS and CDR2 YYEKEE (reference sequence). The CDR3 reads CASSLETSGGQHF. CDR3 sequence (DNA): TGTGCCAGCAGCTTGGAGACGTCCGGGGGCCAGCATTTT.

The chain couples TRBV3-1 to TRBJ1-1; D is uncertain. The CDR3 has 11 amino acids. V was trimmed by 1 base and J by 10 bases, leaving 7 bases between them. Germline-derived CDR1 and CDR2 are LGHDT and YNNKEL (reference sequence). The CDR3, as DNA: TGTGCCAGCAGCCAAGGCCCAGGAGCTTTCTTT. This sequence encodes CASSQGPGAFF.

The V call is TRBV9, the J call TRBJ1-6; tentative D call: TRBD1 (5 bases). CDR1 is SGDLS and CDR2 is YYNGEE in the germline V gene. The ends were cut back, 2 bases at V and 10 bases at J, with 13 bases in the middle. The CDR3 loop spans 14 amino acids. CDR3 in DNA: TGTGCCAGCAGCGTCCAATGGGGGGACTCACCCCTCCACTTT. This sequence encodes CASSVQWGDSPLHF.

There are a few counts of this clonotype. V is TRBV5-1 and J is TRBJ2-5, with 7 bases fitting TRBD1. V lost 0 bases, J lost 5 bases, and 4 bases stayed unmatched. The CDR3 covers 14 residues. The germline gives CDR1 SGHRS, CDR2 YFSETQ. This CDR3 is CASSLETGWETQYF. DNA of the CDR3: TGCGCCAGCAGCTTGGAGACAGGGTGGGAGACCCAGTACTTC.

About this clonotype itself: Sequence at one end of the junction differs from germline and may be a read error. CDR3 amino acids: CASSLAGRGTVELFF. Written as DNA, the CDR3 is TGCGCCAGCAGCTTGGCTGGCCGCGGCACCGTGGAGCTGTTTTTT. The chain joins TRBV5-1 to TRBJ2-2; D remains ambiguous. The CDR3 contains 15 residues. The germline V gene encodes CDR1 SGHRS and CDR2 YFSETQ.

This clonotype was picked up a small number of times. The J gene is TRBJ2-3, the V gene TRBV30; 12 positions agree with TRBD2. V lost 0 bases and J lost 0; bases outside the gene matches: 1. Germline CDR1 and CDR2: GTSNPN and SVGIG (reference sequence). This CDR3 is 16 amino acids long. The chain's CDR3 is CAWSVGLAGSTDTQYF. As DNA, the CDR3 is TGTGCCTGGAGTGTTGGACTAGCGGGGAGCACAGATACGCAGTATTTT. The full variable domain, its missing parts supplied by reference TRBV30 and TRBJ2-3, is SQTIHQWPATLVQPVGSPLSLECTVEGTSNPNLYWYRQAAGRGLQLLFYSVGIGQISSEVPQNLSASRPQDRQFILSSKKLLLSDSGFYLCAWSVGLAGSTDTQYFGPGTRLTVL.

This clonotype was counted a few times. The chain joins TRBV7-9 to TRBJ2-5; the D is unclear. V was clipped by 5 bases and J by 3 bases, with 7 bases between them. Germline V CDR1 and CDR2: SEHNR, FQNEAQ (reference sequence). The CDR3 spans 12 residues. In DNA, the CDR3 is TGTGCCAGCAGCCTAGAGAAAGAGACCCAGTACTTC. It translates to CASSLEKETQYF. Together with reference TRBV7-9 and TRBJ2-5, the CDR3 gives the full variable domain: DTGVSQNPRHKITKRGQNVTFRCDPISEHNRLYWYRQTLGQGPEFLTYFQNEAQLEKSRLLSDRFSAERPKGSFSTLEIQRTEQGDSAMYLCASSLEKETQYFGPGTRLLVL.

This chain links TRBV14 with TRBJ2-7, with 8 bases matching TRBD1. The junction had 7 bases not matched to a gene; V was cut back by 3 bases and J by 3 bases. The CDR3 extends over 15 amino acids. Looked up from germline, CDR1 is SGHDN and CDR2 is FVKESK. The CDR3 protein is CASSHRTGSIYEQYF. Written as DNA, the CDR3 is TGTGCCAGCAGCCACAGGACAGGGAGCATCTACGAGCAGTACTTC.